Listed here are 6 T cell receptor beta chains from one sample, sequenced in a study of blood T cell repertoires in COVID-19. Using immunoSEQ multiplex PCR, the repertoire was profiled, and TCRdb retains in-frame clones only, with some absent. The sample has 140,000 to 150,000 clones; more than 75% are singletons. Sequenced material: peripheral blood. These receptors all come from a man aged 55 to 70 with active or convalescent COVID-19.

The chain uses TRBV9 and TRBJ2-3, with D tentatively TRBD2 (6 bases). CDR3 length: 15 residues. The germline CDR1 and CDR2 sequences are SGDLS and YYNGEE. The V end lost 4 bases, the J end lost 2 bases, and 14 bases lay between the germline ends. CDR3 in amino acids: CASSNRLDITDTQYF. The CDR3, as DNA: TGTGCCAGCAGCAACCGACTAGATATCACAGATACGCAGTATTTT.

The rearrangement uses TRBV28 and TRBJ1-1; no clear D gene. The CDR3 spans 13 residues. Germline lookup yields CDR1 MDHEN and CDR2 SYDVKM. Trimming took 6 bases from V and 6 from J, leaving 14 bases between them. The CDR3 is CASREVVVPEAFF. The CDR3 coding sequence is TGTGCCAGCAGGGAGGTAGTGGTCCCTGAAGCTTTCTTT.

This clone was seen just once. This chain links TRBV7-2 with TRBJ1-2; 8 nucleotides align to TRBD1. CDR3 size: 13 residues. In germline, CDR1 is SGHTA, CDR2 FQGNSA. V shed 5 bases and J 7 bases; nucleotides not matched to a gene: 6. CDR3 DNA: TGTGCCAGCAGCCCGGACAGGGCTTTTGGCTACACCTTC. Translation: CASSPDRAFGYTF.

The chain recombines TRBV19 with TRBJ1-6, with TRBD1 matching 7 bases. Unmatched junction bases numbered 6, after V lost 6 bases and J lost 7 bases. This CDR3 is 14 amino acids long. Per the germline V gene, CDR1 is LNHDA and CDR2 is SQIVND (reference sequence). The chain's CDR3 is CASRRDSSNSPLHF. The CDR3 region has the DNA TGTGCCAGTAGACGGGACAGCAGCAATTCACCCCTCCACTTT.

The rearrangement joins TRBV29-1 to TRBJ1-2; no firm D call. The CDR3 covers 15 residues. V was shortened by 0 bases and J by 3 bases, with 14 bases between the two germline ends. Germline V lookup: CDR1 SQVTM, CDR2 ANQGSEA. The DNA of the CDR3 is TGCAGCGTTGAAGATGGGCCATCGACGGACTATGGCTACACCTTC. Residues: CSVEDGPSTDYGYTF. Supplemented by reference TRBV29-1 and TRBJ1-2, the full variable domain reads SAVISQKPSRDICQRGTSLTIQCQVDSQVTMMFWYRQQPGQSLTLIATANQGSEATYESGFVIDKFPISRPNLTFSTLTVSNMSPEDSSIYLCSVEDGPSTDYGYTFGSGTRLTVV.

V gene TRBV18 combines with J gene TRBJ2-2, with TRBD1 matching 11 bases. The CDR3 has 20 residues. The ends lost 0 bases at V and 0 bases at J; junction bases unmatched: 9. Germline V gene data show CDR1 as KGHSH and CDR2 as LQKENI. CDR3 DNA: TGTGCCAGCTCACCACCGACTTGGGACAGGGGGGGATCGAACACCGGGGAGCTGTTTTTT. Its translation: CASSPPTWDRGGSNTGELFF.